This record covers a single T cell receptor (beta chain). CDR3 regions of TCR beta were amplified from RNA transcripts. The authors performed first-round RT-PCR with HTBI primers and then a second-round multiplex PCR. MiXCR, applied by TCRdb to the multiplex PCR reads, yields one record per CDR3 protein. The sample has around 1,000,000 distinct CDR3 sequences, about 36% seen once; the top ten hold 11%. This CDR3 contains 13 residues. Trimming left V 4 bases short and J 2 bases short, with 12 bases between. Germline CDR1 is DFQATT and CDR2 is SNEGSKA (reference sequence). The entry originates in a study of Graves' ophthalmopathy and Graves' hyperthyroidism. Across the whole study: Being free of ophthalmopathy for 18 months of follow-up defined stable hyperthyroidism.

The chain combines TRBV20-1 with TRBJ2-7, with D possibly TRBD1 on 6 matching bases. The sequence was collected from an adult man with Graves' hyperthyroidism. Sequenced input: peripheral blood or thyroid tissue (not recorded which). The CDR3, as DNA: TGCAGTGCTATTCCAGGGGCCCCCTACGAGCAGTACTTC. This gives the protein CSAIPGAPYEQYF.